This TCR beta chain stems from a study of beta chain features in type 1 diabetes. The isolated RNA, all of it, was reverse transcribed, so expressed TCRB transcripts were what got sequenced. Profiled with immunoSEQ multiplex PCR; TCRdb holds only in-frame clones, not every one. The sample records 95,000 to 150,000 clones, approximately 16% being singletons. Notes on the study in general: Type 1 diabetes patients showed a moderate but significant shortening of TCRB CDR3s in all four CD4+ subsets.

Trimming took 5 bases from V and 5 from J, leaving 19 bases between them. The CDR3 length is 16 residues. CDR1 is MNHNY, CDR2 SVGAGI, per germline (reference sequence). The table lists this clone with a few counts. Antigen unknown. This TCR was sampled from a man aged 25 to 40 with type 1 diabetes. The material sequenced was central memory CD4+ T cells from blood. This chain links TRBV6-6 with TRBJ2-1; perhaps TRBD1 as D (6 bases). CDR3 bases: TGTGCCAGCAGTCTCAGACAGGTCACACACCACAATGAGCAGTTCTTC. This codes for CASSLRQVTHHNEQFF.